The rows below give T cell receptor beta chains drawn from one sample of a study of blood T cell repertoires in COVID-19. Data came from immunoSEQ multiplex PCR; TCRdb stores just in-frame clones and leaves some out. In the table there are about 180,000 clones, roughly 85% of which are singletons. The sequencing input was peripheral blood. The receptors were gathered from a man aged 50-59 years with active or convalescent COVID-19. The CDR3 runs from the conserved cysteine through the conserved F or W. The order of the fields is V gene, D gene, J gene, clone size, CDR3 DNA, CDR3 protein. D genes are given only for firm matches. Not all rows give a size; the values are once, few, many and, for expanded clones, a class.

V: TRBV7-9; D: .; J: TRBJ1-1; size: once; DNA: TGTGCCAGCAGCTTAGGGGGTCCGGCGGGCACTGAAGCTTTCTTT; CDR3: CASSLGGPAGTEAFF
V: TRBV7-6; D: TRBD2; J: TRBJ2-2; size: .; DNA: TGTGCCAGCAGCTTAGTAGCGGGGGGTACCGGGGAGCTGTTTTTT; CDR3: CASSLVAGGTGELFF
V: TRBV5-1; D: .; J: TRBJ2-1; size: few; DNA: TGCGCCAGCAGCTTGGACGGGACACCCGGAGGCGATGAGCAGTTCTTC; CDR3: CASSLDGTPGGDEQFF
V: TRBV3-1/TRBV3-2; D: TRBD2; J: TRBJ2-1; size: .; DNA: TGTGCCAGCAGCCCGGGACTAGCGGGGGGCGGTGGAGATGAGCAGTTCTTC; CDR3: CASSPGLAGGGGDEQFF
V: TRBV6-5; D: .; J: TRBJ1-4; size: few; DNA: TGTGCCAGCAGTTACTCAGGAGGGGTGGGGGAAAAACTGTTTTTT; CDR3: CASSYSGGVGEKLFF
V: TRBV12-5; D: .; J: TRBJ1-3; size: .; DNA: TGTGCTAGTGGTTTGACGAGCACCATATATTTT; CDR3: CASGLTSTIYF
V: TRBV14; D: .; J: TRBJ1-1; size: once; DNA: TGTGCCAGCAGCCAAGTTAGCCAATGGGGCTTCGACACTGAAGCTTTCTTT; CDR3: CASSQVSQWGFDTEAFF
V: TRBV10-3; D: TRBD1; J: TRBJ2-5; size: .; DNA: TGTGCCATCAGTCGGACAGGGGGCCTGGAGACCCAGTACTTC; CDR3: CAISRTGGLETQYF
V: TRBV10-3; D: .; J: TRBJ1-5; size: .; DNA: TGTGCCATCAGTGATACGGGGACTTCCAATCAGCCCCAGCATTTT; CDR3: CAISDTGTSNQPQHF
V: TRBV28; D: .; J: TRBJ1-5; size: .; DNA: TGTGCCAGCGACTCATCCGATCAGCCCCAGCATTTT; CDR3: CASDSSDQPQHF
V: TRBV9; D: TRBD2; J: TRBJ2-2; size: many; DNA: TGTGCCAGCAGCGTAGAGGCTAGCGGGAGTGGCGGGGAGCTGTTTTTT; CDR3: CASSVEASGSGGELFF
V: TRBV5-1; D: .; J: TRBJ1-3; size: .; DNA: TGCGCCAGCAGCCCGACGGACAGTGGGATCTCTGGAAACACCATATATTTT; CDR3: CASSPTDSGISGNTIYF
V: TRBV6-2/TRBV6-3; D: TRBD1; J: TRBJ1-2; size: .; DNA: TGTGCCAGCAGTGACGCTGACAGGGGTGGCTACACCTTC; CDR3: CASSDADRGGYTF
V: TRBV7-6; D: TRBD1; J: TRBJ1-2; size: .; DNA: TGTGCCAGCAGCCCAGCGGACAGGGTGGGCTATGGCTACACCTTC; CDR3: CASSPADRVGYGYTF
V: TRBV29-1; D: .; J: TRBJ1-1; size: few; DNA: TGCAGCGTTGCACTGGACACTGAAGCTTTCTTT; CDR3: CSVALDTEAFF
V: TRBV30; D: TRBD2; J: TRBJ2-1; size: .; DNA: TGTGCCTGGAACGGGGGGGGTTACAATGAGCAGTTCTTC; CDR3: CAWNGGGYNEQFF
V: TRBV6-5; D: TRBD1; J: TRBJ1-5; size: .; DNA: TGTGCCAGCAGACTGGGACAGAATCAGCCCCAGCATTTT; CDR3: CASRLGQNQPQHF
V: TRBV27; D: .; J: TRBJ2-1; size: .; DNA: TGTGCCAGCAGTTTAGGTAGCGCCTACAATGAGCAGTTCTTC; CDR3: CASSLGSAYNEQFF
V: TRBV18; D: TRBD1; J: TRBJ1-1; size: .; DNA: TGTGCCAGCTCACCGCAGGGGGGTAACACTGAAGCTTTCTTT; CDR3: CASSPQGGNTEAFF
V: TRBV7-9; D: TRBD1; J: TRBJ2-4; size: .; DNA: TGTGCCAGCAGCCTGGGGTTCGATGGGACAGGGCTAGCCAAAAACATTCAGTACTTC; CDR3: CASSLGFDGTGLAKNIQYF
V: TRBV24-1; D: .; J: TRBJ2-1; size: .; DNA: TGTGCCACCAGTGACCCCAGCAGGAGGGGAAATGAGCAGTTCTTC; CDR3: CATSDPSRRGNEQFF
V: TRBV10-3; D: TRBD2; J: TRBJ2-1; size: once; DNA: TGTGCCATCAGGGCACCGCCCGGGACTAGCGGGAGAGAACCTTACAATGAGCAGTTCTTC; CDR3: CAIRAPPGTSGREPYNEQFF
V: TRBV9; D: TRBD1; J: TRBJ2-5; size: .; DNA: TGTGCCAGCAGCGTAGGGGTAGACAGGGTTAGAGAGACCCAGTACTTC; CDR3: CASSVGVDRVRETQYF
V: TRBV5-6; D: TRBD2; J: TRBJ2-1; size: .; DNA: TGTGCCAGCAGCCCACTAGCGCCTTACAATGAGCAGTTCTTC; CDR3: CASSPLAPYNEQFF
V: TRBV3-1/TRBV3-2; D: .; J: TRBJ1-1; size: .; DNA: TGTGCCAGCAGCCCCGGGTCGAACACTGAAGCTTTCTTT; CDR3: CASSPGSNTEAFF
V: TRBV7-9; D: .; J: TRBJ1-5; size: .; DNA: TGTGCCAGCAGTATGGGAAGGGGTAGTCAGCCCCAGCATTTT; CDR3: CASSMGRGSQPQHF
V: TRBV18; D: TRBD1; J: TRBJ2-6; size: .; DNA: TGTGCCAGCTCACCCGCCGGGACAGACGCCTCTGGGGCCAACGTCCTGACTTTC; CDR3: CASSPAGTDASGANVLTF
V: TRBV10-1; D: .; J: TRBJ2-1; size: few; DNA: TGCGCCAGCAGTGCCGAGGGCCTTAATGAGCAGTTCTTC; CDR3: CASSAEGLNEQFF
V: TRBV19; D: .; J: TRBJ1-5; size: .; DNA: TGTGCCAGTAGTATCGACAGTTATAGCAATCAGCCCCAGCATTTT; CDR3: CASSIDSYSNQPQHF
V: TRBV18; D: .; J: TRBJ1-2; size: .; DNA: TGTGCCAGCTCAGGACAACGGGCCTCCCTCTATGGCTACACCTTC; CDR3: CASSGQRASLYGYTF
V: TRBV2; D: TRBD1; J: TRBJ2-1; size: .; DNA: TGTGCCAGCTTCCAAGGACAGGGTTTCAATGAGCAGTTCTTC; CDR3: CASFQGQGFNEQFF
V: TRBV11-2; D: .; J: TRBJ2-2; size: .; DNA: TGTGCCAGCAGCTCTCGGACAAGCGCGAACACCGGGGAGCTGTTTTTT; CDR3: CASSSRTSANTGELFF
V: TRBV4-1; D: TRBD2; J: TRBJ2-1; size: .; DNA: TGCGCCAGCAGCCAAACCGGGACTAGCGCCAATGAGCAGTTCTTC; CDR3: CASSQTGTSANEQFF
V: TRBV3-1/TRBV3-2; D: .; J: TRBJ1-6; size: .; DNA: TGTGCCAGCAGCCAATTGACTAAAGGGCGTTCACCCCTCCACTTT; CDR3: CASSQLTKGRSPLHF
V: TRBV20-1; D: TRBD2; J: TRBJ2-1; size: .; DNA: TGCAGTGCTAGTAAGTTAGCGGGAGGTGGGGGCCCCGACAATGAGCAGTTCTTC; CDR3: CSASKLAGGGGPDNEQFF
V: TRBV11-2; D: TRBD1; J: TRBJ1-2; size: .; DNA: TGTGCCAGCAGCTTGACAGGGACGTTACACTATGGCTACACCTTC; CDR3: CASSLTGTLHYGYTF
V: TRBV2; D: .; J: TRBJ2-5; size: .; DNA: TGTGCCAGCAGTGAAGCCAGTCCCCAGTACTTC; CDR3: CASSEASPQYF
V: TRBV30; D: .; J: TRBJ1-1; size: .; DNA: TGTGCCTGGAGTACACAGGGGAACACTGAAGCTTTCTTT; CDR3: CAWSTQGNTEAFF
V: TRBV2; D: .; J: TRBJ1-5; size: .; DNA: TGTGCCAGCCGACAGGGCAATCAGCCCCAGCATTTT; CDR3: CASRQGNQPQHF
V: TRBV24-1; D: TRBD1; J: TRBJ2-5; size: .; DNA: TGTGCCACCAGTGATGTCCAGGGGGCAGGGGAGACCCAGTACTTC; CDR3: CATSDVQGAGETQYF
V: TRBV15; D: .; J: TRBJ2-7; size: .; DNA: TGTGCCACCAGCCCTGGGGCAGGGTACGAGCAGTACTTC; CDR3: CATSPGAGYEQYF
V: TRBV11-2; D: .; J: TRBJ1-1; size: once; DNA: TGTGCCAGCAGCTTAGGGCCTCGGGGGGACACTGAAGCTTTCTTT; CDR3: CASSLGPRGDTEAFF